Ten or more counts support the clone carrying this T cell receptor beta chain. Its antigen remains unidentified. The record originates from a study of T cells after yellow fever vaccination. Study results and caveats: Secondary responses were weaker yet peaked faster, day 5 versus 15.

TCRdb reprocessed the 5' RACE reads via MiXCR and lists one record per CDR3 protein. This table holds more than 90,000 distinct CDR3 sequences, more than 7.5% found once. Sequenced here: CD8+ T cells sorted from PBMCs, sampled 45 days after the yellow fever booster vaccination. The source is a young man who received the YFV17D yellow fever vaccine.

Written as DNA, the CDR3 is TGTGCCAGCAGTTATGTCGCGAGGGGCTTGGATGAGCAGTTCTTC. Its translation is CASSYVARGLDEQFF. The rearrangement links TRBV6-5 to TRBJ2-1; TRBD1 or TRBD2 may be the D gene (5 bases each). Per the germline V gene, CDR1 is MNHEY and CDR2 is SVGAGI. CDR3 length: 15 amino acids. Trimming cost V 3 bases and J 8 bases, with 17 bases left between them.